These 27 T cell receptor beta chains came from one sample sequenced in a study of T cell responses to AZD1222 COVID-19 vaccine (dated by TCRdb to the early 2020s). This specimen's time point label, per the study, means: baseline before first vaccination. The label giving this sample's treatment or condition can be read as: meningococcal conjugate vaccine given as trial control. Libraries came from the immunoSEQ multiplex PCR assay. Here the immuneACCESS table is served through TCRdb, limited to in-frame sequences with V and J called. Missing clones are a known gap in these copies; in checked studies unresolved V genes cover under half, and the rest lacks a known reason. The sample data list some 120,000 clones, and 88% of these were observed just once. Over 15% of the sample is taken by the ten largest. The source material was peripheral blood, sampled on day 0 of MenACWY control vaccination. Receptors originate from an adult in good health.

V usage is TRBV19 and J usage is TRBJ2-5, with TRBD1 matching 7 bases. Germline-derived CDR1 and CDR2 are LNHDA and SQIVND (reference sequence). The CDR3 has 15 residues. Trimming at V came to 6 bases and at J to 5 bases, leaving 12 bases not matched to a gene. The CDR3 bases are TGTGCCAGTAGATTTATCGGACAGGCGGGCGAGACCCAGTACTTC. This translates into CASRFIGQAGETQYF.

The rearrangement joins TRBV28 to TRBJ2-2; 9 bases are a match to TRBD1. Per the germline V gene, CDR1 is MDHEN and CDR2 is SYDVKM. The J segment lost 5 bases and the V segment lost 8 bases, leaving 6 bases of the junction unmatched. The CDR3 has 14 amino acids. The CDR3 spells CASLGQGKTGELFF. The CDR3 nucleotides read TGTGCCAGCTTGGGACAGGGAAAGACCGGGGAGCTGTTTTTT.

This clone showed up just a few times. V gene TRBV3-1 (or the pseudogene TRBV3-2) combines with J gene TRBJ1-1; no reliable D call. The CDR3 contains 13 residues. Germline CDR1 reads LGHDT; CDR2 reads YNNKEL (reference sequence). The V end was cut by 4 bases, the J end by 3 bases, with 9 bases between. The CDR3 here is CASSPVGDTEAFF. DNA of the CDR3: TGTGCCAGCAGCCCCGTCGGGGACACTGAAGCTTTCTTT.

This chain links TRBV10-3 with TRBJ1-1; D is unresolved. CDR1 and CDR2 from the germline V gene are ENHRY and SYGVKD. The V and J ends lost 0 bases and 4 bases respectively, with 6 bases between them. The CDR3 has 13 amino acids. CDR3 nucleotide sequence: TGTGCCATCAGTGAGTCAGAGGGCACTGAAGCTTTCTTT. Amino acid sequence: CAISESEGTEAFF.

The chain is built from TRBV29-1 and TRBJ1-2; D possibly corresponds to TRBD1 (5 bases). V gave up 5 bases and J gave up 4 bases, with 14 bases separating them. This CDR3 spans 13 amino acids. CDR1 SQVTM and CDR2 ANQGSEA come from the germline V gene. As DNA, the CDR3 is TGCAGCGTTCCCGGGACCCGAGCCTATGGCTACACCTTC. Its protein is CSVPGTRAYGYTF. The variable domain in full, with the rest retrieved from reference TRBV29-1 and TRBJ1-2, is SAVISQKPSRDICQRGTSLTIQCQVDSQVTMMFWYRQQPGQSLTLIATANQGSEATYESGFVIDKFPISRPNLTFSTLTVSNMSPEDSSIYLCSVPGTRAYGYTFGSGTRLTVV.

This clone has just a few counts. The chain has TRBV6-1 and TRBJ2-2, with D possibly called TRBD1 or TRBD2 (5 bases each). Germline CDR1 and CDR2: MNHNS and SASEGT. Trimming stripped 2 bases from V and 1 base from J, with 11 bases between. This CDR3 is built from 16 residues. This chain's CDR3 is CASSELGTMNTGELFF. CDR3 in DNA: TGTGCCAGCAGTGAACTTGGGACCATGAACACCGGGGAGCTGTTTTTT.

The J gene is TRBJ2-7, the V gene TRBV10-1, with no clear D. Germline CDR1 reads WNHNN; CDR2 reads SYGVQD (reference sequence). The CDR3 covers 9 residues. V lost 8 bases to trimming and J lost 4 bases, with 3 bases between them. The CDR3 sequence is CASGYEQYF. DNA of the CDR3: TGCGCCAGCGGGTACGAGCAGTACTTC.

The chain employs TRBV7-9 and TRBJ2-3, with no clear D. Germline loops: CDR1 SEHNR, CDR2 FQNEAQ (reference sequence). Deletions cut 3 bases from V and 4 bases from J, with 8 bases between. The CDR3 length is 13 residues. The CDR3 region has the DNA TGTGCCAGCAGCTTTGGCTGGGCAGATACGCAGTATTTT. Encoded protein: CASSFGWADTQYF.

The V gene is TRBV11-3, the J gene TRBJ2-1; 10 bases map to TRBD1. The V gene end was trimmed by 1 base and the J gene end by 8 bases; junction bases not matched to a gene: 5. The CDR3 covers 15 residues. Germline V gene data show CDR1 as SGHNT and CDR2 as YENEEA. DNA of the CDR3: TGTGCCAGCAGCTTAGTAGGGACAGGGGTTCATGAGCAGTTCTTC. Its protein product is CASSLVGTGVHEQFF. The full variable domain, with the rest looked up from reference TRBV11-3 and TRBJ2-1, is EAGVVQSPRYKIIEKKQPVAFWCNPISGHNTLYWYLQNLGQGPELLIRYENEEAVDDSQLPKDRFSAERLKGVDSTLKIQPAELGDSAVYLCASSLVGTGVHEQFFGPGTRLTVL.

The chain employs TRBV7-6 and TRBJ2-1; 7 nucleotides line up with TRBD2. Per the germline V gene, CDR1 is SGHVS and CDR2 is FNYEAQ. V dropped 4 bases and J dropped 5; count of bases not matched to a gene: 5. The CDR3 loop spans 14 amino acids. DNA for the CDR3: TGTGCCAGCAGCTCAGGGACTATAAACAATGAGCAGTTCTTC. Translated: CASSSGTINNEQFF.

This clone appeared once. The J gene is TRBJ2-5, the V gene TRBV6-5; 9 bases line up with TRBD1. Germline CDR1 MNHEY, CDR2 SVGAGI. Trimming took 6 bases from V and 5 from J; bases not matched to a gene: 4. There are 13 residues in the CDR3. The CDR3 loop is CASSNDRGETQYF. The DNA for the CDR3 is TGTGCCAGCAGCAACGACAGGGGGGAGACCCAGTACTTC.

V is TRBV6-5 and J is TRBJ1-1; 7 bases match TRBD1. Germline CDR1 is MNHEY and CDR2 is SVGAGI. With V trimmed by 4 bases and J by 4 bases, 3 bases remained unmatched. CDR3 length: 13 residues. The CDR3 coding sequence is TGTGCCAGCAGTTCCGGGACAGTCACTGAAGCTTTCTTT. This codes for CASSSGTVTEAFF.

The chain employs TRBV5-1 and TRBJ2-5, with a possible D match to TRBD2 (7 bases). The V gene lost 7 bases and the J gene lost 2 bases, with 15 bases spanning the gap. The CDR3 spans 14 residues. Germline V gene sequence: CDR1 SGHRS, CDR2 YFSETQ. CDR3 loop: CASWGAGVQETQYF. CDR3 bases: TGCGCCAGCTGGGGGGCGGGAGTTCAAGAGACCCAGTACTTC.

V and J are TRBV4-1 and TRBJ2-1, with 7 bases identical to TRBD2. Germline V gene sequence: CDR1 MGHRA, CDR2 YSYEKL. V lost 3 bases to trimming and J lost 9 bases; unmatched junction nucleotides: 11. The CDR3 has 15 amino acids. CDR3 region: CASSQRHTSEVEQFF. The CDR3 nucleotides are TGCGCCAGCAGCCAGCGGCATACTAGCGAGGTTGAGCAGTTCTTC.

This chain joins TRBV6-6 and TRBJ1-5; possibly TRBD1 for D (6 bases). The CDR3 loop spans 14 amino acids. From germline, CDR1 is MNHNY and CDR2 SVGAGI (reference sequence). Trimming took 5 bases from V and 6 from J, leaving 14 bases between them. The CDR3 region is CASSLVGAGQPQHF. For the CDR3, the DNA is TGTGCCAGCAGTCTCGTGGGGGCCGGTCAGCCCCAGCATTTT.

The J gene is TRBJ1-1, the V gene TRBV5-1, with 10 bases identical to TRBD1. There are 18 residues in the CDR3. The germline V gene has CDR1 SGHRS and CDR2 YFSETQ. J was trimmed by 0 bases and V by 0 bases; bases with no gene match: 8. The CDR3 region is CASSLAGTGAGVNTEAFF. The CDR3 region has the DNA TGCGCCAGCAGCTTGGCCGGGACAGGGGCTGGGGTGAACACTGAAGCTTTCTTT.

V is TRBV5-5 and J is TRBJ2-1, with 8 bases identical to TRBD1. With V trimmed by 3 bases and J by 5 bases, 13 bases remained unmatched. The CDR3 contains 17 residues. The germline V gene encodes CDR1 SGHKS and CDR2 YYEKEE (reference sequence). The CDR3 loop is CASSSYMGQAINNEQFF. The CDR3 DNA follows: TGTGCCAGCAGCTCTTATATGGGACAGGCGATAAACAATGAGCAGTTCTTC.

This rearrangement joins TRBV7-3 to TRBJ2-7, with a tentative D call TRBD1 (6 bases). The V gene lost 4 bases and the J gene lost 0 bases, with 10 bases spanning the gap. Germline lookup yields CDR1 SGHTA and CDR2 FQGTGA. The CDR3 has 14 residues. The CDR3 is CASSSTGSSYEQYF. The CDR3 nucleotides are TGTGCCAGCAGCTCGACAGGAAGCTCCTACGAGCAGTACTTC.

The V gene is TRBV10-2, the J gene TRBJ2-7, with 8 positions matching TRBD1. CDR1 is WSHSY, CDR2 SAAADI, per germline. This CDR3 has 11 amino acids. V gave up 6 bases and J gave up 9 bases; unmatched junction bases: 4. DNA of the CDR3: TGCGCCAGCAGCAAAGGACAGGGGCAGTACTTC. The encoded protein is CASSKGQGQYF.

By its share, this clone is medium-sized (0.01 to 0.1%). V gene TRBV9 combines with J gene TRBJ2-3; D gene ambiguous. V gave up 0 bases and J gave up 7 bases, with 9 bases separating them. Germline CDR1 reads SGDLS; CDR2 reads YYNGEE. This CDR3 contains 13 residues. CDR3 loop: CASSVDLRNTQYF. As DNA, the CDR3 is TGTGCCAGCAGCGTAGATTTAAGAAATACGCAGTATTTT. The full variable domain, rest sourced from reference TRBV9 and TRBJ2-3, is DSGVTQTPKHLITATGQRVTLRCSPRSGDLSVYWYQQSLDQGLQFLIQYYNGEERAKGNILERFSAQQFPDLHSELNLSSLELGDSALYFCASSVDLRNTQYFGPGTRLTVL.

V is TRBV30 and J is TRBJ2-1; perhaps TRBD1 as D (6 bases). This CDR3 comprises 12 residues. The V gene's germline CDR1 is GTSNPN and CDR2 SVGIG (reference sequence). The germline V and J ends were trimmed by 0 bases and 8 bases, with 8 bases remaining between them. CDR3 loop: CAWSVGGHEQFF. CDR3 DNA: TGTGCCTGGAGTGTAGGGGGTCATGAGCAGTTCTTC.

This chain connects TRBV28 to TRBJ1-5; no definite D call. The CDR3 sequence is 14 residues long. CDR1 and CDR2 from the germline V gene are MDHEN and SYDVKM. Trimming cost V 2 bases and J 2 bases, with 7 bases left between them. The CDR3 here is CASSLVVGNQPQHF. CDR3 nucleotides: TGTGCCAGCAGTTTAGTCGTTGGCAATCAGCCCCAGCATTTT.

The V and J genes are TRBV5-5 and TRBJ1-3, with D uncertain. The CDR3 has 17 residues. Per the germline V gene, CDR1 is SGHKS and CDR2 is YYEKEE (reference sequence). The ends were cut back, 0 bases at V and 0 bases at J, with 13 bases in the middle. The CDR3 is CASSLAGNSLSGNTIYF. CDR3 in DNA: TGTGCCAGCAGCTTGGCGGGAAATTCCCTCTCTGGAAACACCATATATTTT.

V usage is TRBV11-2 and J usage is TRBJ2-1, with 8 nucleotides matching TRBD1. From germline, CDR1 is SGHAT and CDR2 FQNNGV. V was clipped by 6 bases and J by 6 bases; unmatched bases: 13. CDR3 length equals 16 residues. The CDR3 DNA follows: TGTGCCAGCAGTTATTCGGCCGGGACAGGACGCAATGAGCAGTTCTTC. Amino acid sequence: CASSYSAGTGRNEQFF.

This rearrangement joins TRBV28 to TRBJ1-1; weak D call: TRBD1 (5 bases). Germline loops: CDR1 MDHEN, CDR2 SYDVKM. The CDR3 is 12 residues long. Trimming left V 8 bases short and J 6 bases short, with 13 bases between. Here the CDR3 DNA reads TGTGCCAGCGCGGGGGTAGAGGCTGAAGCTTTCTTT. Its protein is CASAGVEAEAFF.

CDR3 in DNA: TGTGCCTGGAGTGTACTTCGACAGGGATGGGAGACCCAGTACTTC. As protein: CAWSVLRQGWETQYF. The chain couples TRBV30 to TRBJ2-5; 7 bases match TRBD1. The CDR3 consists of 15 residues. Germline CDR1 is GTSNPN and CDR2 is SVGIG (reference sequence). With V trimmed by 0 bases and J by 5 bases, 9 bases remained unmatched.

This clone was detected only once. The chain joins TRBV5-4 to TRBJ2-7, with 7 nucleotides matching TRBD2. CDR3 length: 15 residues. With V trimmed by 0 bases and J by 7 bases, 10 bases remained unmatched. Germline loops: CDR1 SGHNT, CDR2 YYREEE (reference sequence). CDR3 loop: CASSLGRAGDREQYF. The CDR3 nucleotides are TGTGCCAGCAGCTTGGGTAGGGCGGGAGATCGTGAGCAGTACTTC.